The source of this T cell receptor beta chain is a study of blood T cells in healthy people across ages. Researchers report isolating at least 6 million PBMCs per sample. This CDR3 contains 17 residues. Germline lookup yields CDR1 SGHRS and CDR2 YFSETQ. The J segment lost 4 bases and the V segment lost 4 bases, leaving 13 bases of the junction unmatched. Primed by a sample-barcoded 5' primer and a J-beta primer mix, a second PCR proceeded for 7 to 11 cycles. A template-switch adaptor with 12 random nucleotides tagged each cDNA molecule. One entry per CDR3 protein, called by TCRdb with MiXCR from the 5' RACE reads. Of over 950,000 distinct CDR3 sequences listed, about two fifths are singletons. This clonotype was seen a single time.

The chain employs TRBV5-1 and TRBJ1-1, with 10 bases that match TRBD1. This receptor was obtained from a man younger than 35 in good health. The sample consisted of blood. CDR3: CASSPGQGSAAGTEAFF. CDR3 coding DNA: TGCGCCAGCAGCCCGGGACAGGGGTCTGCGGCCGGCACTGAAGCTTTCTTT.